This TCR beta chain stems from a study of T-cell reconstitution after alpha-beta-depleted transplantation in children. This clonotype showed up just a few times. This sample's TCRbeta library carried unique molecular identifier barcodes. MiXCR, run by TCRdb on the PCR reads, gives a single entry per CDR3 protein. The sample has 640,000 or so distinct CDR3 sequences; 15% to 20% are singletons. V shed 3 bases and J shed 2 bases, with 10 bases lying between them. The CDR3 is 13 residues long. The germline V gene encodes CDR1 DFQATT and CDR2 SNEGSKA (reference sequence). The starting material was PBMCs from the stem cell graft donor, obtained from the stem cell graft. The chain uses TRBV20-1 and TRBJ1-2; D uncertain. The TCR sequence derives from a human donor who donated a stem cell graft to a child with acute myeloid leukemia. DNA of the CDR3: TGCAGTGCTAGGGGAGGGTCGAACTATGGCTACACCTTC. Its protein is CSARGGSNYGYTF.